This T cell receptor (beta chain) was sequenced in a study of blood T cell repertoires in COVID-19. CDR1 is MGHDK, CDR2 SYGVNS, per germline. V shed 2 bases and J shed 4 bases, with 7 bases lying between them. This CDR3 spans 13 amino acids. In this sample, this clone turned up once. TCRdb keeps only in-frame clones here, not all; method: immunoSEQ multiplex PCR. The table records about 15,000 clones, about 85% of them present only once. Sample: peripheral blood. The chain joins TRBV25-1 to TRBJ2-3; D unclear. The sequence was collected from a man between 60 and 75 years old with acute or convalescent COVID-19. The CDR3 region is CASSEQAPDTQYF. DNA for the CDR3: TGTGCCAGCAGTGAACAAGCCCCAGATACGCAGTATTTT.